Listed below are T cell receptor beta chains from one sample, sequenced in a study of T cell repertoires in cytomegalovirus infection. Each CDR3 protein gets one entry after TCRdb re-called the reads with MiXCR. The sample lists hundreds of thousands of distinct CDR3 sequences; 15% to 20% were seen once. Sequencing used PBMCs. The receptors were sampled from a human donor in good health (CMV status not recorded). Some clones in this sample may be carry-over from other donors' samples. Both conserved end residues are part of each CDR3. Each record gives: V gene, J gene, clone size, D gene, CDR3 DNA, CDR3 protein. A D gene is named only where the DNA matches it firmly. Size values are once, few and many counts, or a class for expanded clones, and some rows have none.

>TRBV4-1|TRBJ1-5|few|NA
TGCGCCAGCAGCCCCCGGGGGGGGCTTAGCAATCAGCCCCAGCATTTT
CASSPRGGLSNQPQHF
>TRBV7-2|TRBJ2-1|many|NA
TGTGCCAGCAGCTTAGGCATCTGGGATGAGCAGTTCTTC
CASSLGIWDEQFF
>TRBV7-2|TRBJ2-2|many|NA
TGTGCCAGCATGGGGGCGAACACCGGGGAGCTGTTTTTT
CASMGANTGELFF
>TRBV20-1|TRBJ1-1|NA|NA
TGCAGTGCTACCCGTGGACGGGACACTGAAGCTTTCTTT
CSATRGRDTEAFF
>TRBV20-1|TRBJ1-4|few|NA
TGCAGTGCTATCGTTGAGGGTTCTAGTTCGACAACTAATGAAAAACTGTTTTTT
CSAIVEGSSSTTNEKLFF
>TRBV7-2|TRBJ1-5|many|NA
TGTGCCAGCAGCTTAGTATACGGGGAGGGTCAGCCCCAGCATTTT
CASSLVYGEGQPQHF
>TRBV20-1|TRBJ1-5|NA|NA
TGCAGTGCTTCGAACCCCCAGGGCGGCAATCAGCCCCAGCATTTT
CSASNPQGGNQPQHF
>TRBV2|TRBJ2-3|NA|NA
TGTGCCAGCATGTCAGGTAGCACAGATACGCAGTATTTT
CASMSGSTDTQYF
>TRBV20-1|TRBJ2-3|NA|TRBD2
TGCAGTGCTCAGCAGACTAGCGGCACAGATACGCAGTATTTT
CSAQQTSGTDTQYF
>TRBV10-3|TRBJ1-5|few|NA
TGTGCCATCAGTACTAGAAACTGGACAGAAATCGATCAGCCCCAGCATTTT
CAISTRNWTEIDQPQHF
>TRBV27|TRBJ2-3|NA|NA
TGTGCCAGCAGTTTAATGGGGGCGGCAGATACGCAGTATTTT
CASSLMGAADTQYF
>TRBV20-1|TRBJ2-7|NA|NA
TGCAGTGCCTGGGTAATGGGGGATACTTACGAGCAGTACTTC
CSAWVMGDTYEQYF
>TRBV7-8|TRBJ2-3|many|NA
TGTGCCAGCAGCTTAGTATTTCAGGGGCCAGATACGCAGTATTTT
CASSLVFQGPDTQYF
>TRBV6-1|TRBJ1-1|many|NA
TGTGCCAGCACCCAAAGAGGGGCAGGGGAGAAAACTGAAGCTTTCTTT
CASTQRGAGEKTEAFF
>TRBV5-4|TRBJ1-2|NA|TRBD1
TGTGCCAGCAGCGCCGGGACAGACTATGGCTACACCTTC
CASSAGTDYGYTF
>TRBV12-3/TRBV12-4|TRBJ2-3|many|NA
TGTGCCAGCAGTTTATCTGCTAGCACAGATACGCAGTATTTT
CASSLSASTDTQYF
>TRBV6-5|TRBJ1-6|NA|TRBD1
TGTGCCAGCAGTTACTCTGCGACAGGGGTATCACCCCTCCACTTT
CASSYSATGVSPLHF
>TRBV4-1|TRBJ1-4|few|TRBD1
TGCGCCAGCAGCCAAGGGGACAGGGGGAGTGAAAAACTGTTTTTT
CASSQGDRGSEKLFF